This T cell receptor (beta chain) was sequenced during a study of T cells after yellow fever vaccination. Overall study: Some fractions had low cell numbers, and these were prepared with SMART-Seq v4 Ultra Low Input.

5'RACE template switching added a universal primer site and UMIs to TCR cDNA. One entry per CDR3 protein, called by TCRdb with MiXCR from the 5' RACE reads. Of tens of thousands of distinct CDR3 sequences listed, more than 6.5% are singletons. Notes on the study in general: Repertoires sorted by FACS could include abundant clonotypes that are contaminants from the bulk population. A small proportion of clonotypes was detected in both the CD4 and CD8 compartments.

This clonotype was observed a few times. This CDR3 is 14 amino acids long. Germline V gene lookup returns CDR1 DFQATT and CDR2 SNEGSKA (reference sequence). V trimming: 1 base; J trimming: 1 base; junction bases outside the gene matches: 3. V and J are TRBV20-1 and TRBJ2-7; 8 bases fit TRBD1. The sequenced sample was CD8+ T cells not binding an NS4B(214-222) dextramer, sorted from PBMCs, obtained around 45 days after the first yellow fever vaccination. The clonotype comes from a man aged 18 to 30 who received the YFV17D yellow fever vaccine. The CDR3 bases are TGCAGTGCTAGAGGGGGGACAGGATCCTACGAGCAGTACTTC. Protein: CSARGGTGSYEQYF.